The rows below give T cell receptor beta chains drawn from one sample of a study of T cells in Graves' hyperthyroidism and ophthalmopathy. TCRdb analysed the multiplex PCR reads with MiXCR anew, one entry per CDR3 protein. The sample contains 300,000 or so distinct CDR3 sequences, over 20% of which appear only once. The sample comprised blood. These receptor sequences come from a woman aged 45-65 years with Graves' hyperthyroidism. Each CDR3 is given with its conserved first and last residue. A D gene is named only where the DNA matches it firmly. Clone size is stated in some rows and not others, as once, few, many or a class when expanded.

J gene	V gene	D gene	clone size	CDR3 DNA	CDR3 protein
TRBJ2-7	TRBV6-1	.	.	TGTGCCACCGTTCGCATCGGCGAGCAGTACTTC	CATVRIGEQYF
TRBJ1-2	TRBV7-9	.	.	TGTGCCAGCAGCTTAGCCAGGGAGGGAGGCTACACCTTC	CASSLAREGGYTF
TRBJ2-6	TRBV5-1	.	many	TGCGCCAGCAGCACTTGGACGGTCTCTGGGGCCAACGTCCTGACTTTC	CASSTWTVSGANVLTF
TRBJ2-5	TRBV4-1	TRBD2	.	TGCGCCAGCAGCCGCTTCGCTTTAGCGGGAAAAGAGACCCAGTACTTC	CASSRFALAGKETQYF
TRBJ1-1	TRBV2	.	.	TGTGCCAGCAGTGGCCGGATTATCGACACTGAAGCTTTCTTT	CASSGRIIDTEAFF
TRBJ2-1	TRBV24-1	TRBD2	.	TGTGCCACCAGTGATCGGCTAGCGGATTACAATGAGCAGTTCTTC	CATSDRLADYNEQFF
TRBJ2-1	TRBV3-1	.	many	TGTGCCAGCAGCCAAGCGGGGAGTGGGGAGTTCTTC	CASSQAGSGEFF
TRBJ2-3	TRBV3-1	TRBD2	many	TGTGCCAGCAGCCAAGCTCCACCAGGACTAGCGGGAGGAAAAGATACGCAGTATTTT	CASSQAPPGLAGGKDTQYF
TRBJ2-5	TRBV12-3/TRBV12-4	.	many	TGTGCCAGCAGTTTCGCACAGCCGGCGGGGACCCAGTACTTC	CASSFAQPAGTQYF
TRBJ1-5	TRBV7-8	.	few	TGTGCCAGCAGCATCACAGGGATCTGGAATCAGCCCCAGCATTTT	CASSITGIWNQPQHF
TRBJ1-6	TRBV4-1	.	.	TGCGCCAGCAGCCGTATAGCCTTAGGGACACTCCCTGGGAGATCACCCCTCCACTTT	CASSRIALGTLPGRSPLHF
TRBJ2-7	TRBV7-8	.	many	TGTGCCAGCAGCTTAGCGGCTGGCTCCTACGAGCAGTACTTC	CASSLAAGSYEQYF
TRBJ2-2	TRBV30	TRBD2	few	TGTGCCTGGGAGCGGGACCCAGCGAGGGAGCTGTTTTTT	CAWERDPARELFF
TRBJ2-1	TRBV6-1	.	many	TGTGCCAGCAGCAGAGAAGGGATAGGGGCAAGCGAGCAGTTCTTC	CASSREGIGASEQFF
TRBJ1-2	TRBV11-2	.	many	TGTGCCAGCAGCGCAGGGCGAGCCCTCTATGGCTACACCTTC	CASSAGRALYGYTF
TRBJ2-2	TRBV10-1	TRBD2	once	TGTGCCAGCAGCCATAGCGGGGAAGGGGAGCTGTTTTTT	CASSHSGEGELFF
TRBJ1-1	TRBV12-3/TRBV12-4	.	many	TGTGCCAGCAGCAGGAAAACTGAAGCTTTCTTT	CASSRKTEAFF
TRBJ2-2	TRBV20-1	.	many	TGCAGTGCCCGTCCGAGGGGGCGCGGGGGCACCGGGGAGCTGTTTTTT	CSARPRGRGGTGELFF